This T cell receptor (beta chain) comes out of a study of blood T cell repertoires in COVID-19. On the study more broadly: Acute and convalescent COVID-19 specimens originated in the United States, Italy and Spain. Nucleic acid was either cDNA or gDNA, and it came from T cells, B-cell-depleted T cells, or PBMCs.

Per the authors' pipeline: Amplification of reference gene primers provided the estimated nucleated cell counts. Profiled with immunoSEQ multiplex PCR; TCRdb holds only in-frame clones, not every one. V and J calls and clone size are given by that table; D and trimming were obtained from the DNA. The repertoire has roughly 250,000 clones, roughly 91% of them found once; the top ten carry 0.99%. Trimming took off 3 bases at V and 0 bases at J, with 10 bases between the two ends. The CDR3 extends over 15 amino acids. The germline gives CDR1 SGDLS, CDR2 YYNGEE. The sequencing input was peripheral blood. The genes are TRBV9 and TRBJ1-3; no reliable D call. This sequence originates from a woman in her thirties or forties who had recovered from COVID-19. The CDR3 DNA reads TGTGCCAGCAGCGCCGGACTGAGCTCTGGAAACACCATATATTTT. It codes for CASSAGLSSGNTIYF.